The 13 T cell receptor beta chains below come from one sample, sequenced in a study of shared clonotypes between healthy human individuals. CD45RO-negative, CCR7-selected cells formed the naive CD8 fraction, which excluded terminally differentiated effector memory CD45RA+ cells. The table came from immunoSEQ multiplex PCR; TCRdb's copy has only in-frame clones and leaves some out. The table records 600,000 or so clones, roughly 98% of them present only once. The specimen sequenced was naive CD8+ T cells sorted from blood. The receptors originated from a young man in good health.

The CDR3 region is CATPIQGTSGNNEQFF. The CDR3 DNA follows: TGTGCCACACCCATTCAAGGGACTAGCGGGAACAATGAGCAGTTCTTC. The chain employs TRBV7-9 and TRBJ2-1; 13 bases map to TRBD2. Trimming removed 10 bases from V and 5 bases from J; junction bases left unmatched: 11. This CDR3 has 16 residues. CDR1 and CDR2 (germline): SEHNR, FQNEAQ (reference sequence).

In the case of this clone: One junction end does not reproduce the germline sequence, and a read error may be involved. This chain connects TRBV5-1 to TRBJ2-7; 8 bases match TRBD2. CDR1 SGHRS and CDR2 YFSETQ come from the germline V gene. The CDR3 covers 14 residues. CDR3 sequence reads: CASSLAGDSHEQYF. In DNA, the CDR3 is TGCGCCAGCAGCTTAGCGGGAGACTCCCACGAGCAGTACTTC.

The chain is built from TRBV29-1 and TRBJ2-1, with TRBD1 as a possible D gene (5 bases). Trimming cost V 4 bases and J 1 base, with 14 bases left between them. The germline CDR1 and CDR2 sequences are SQVTM and ANQGSEA. This CDR3 has 15 residues. This chain's CDR3 is CSVGALGPSYNEQFF. DNA of the CDR3: TGCAGCGTTGGGGCCCTGGGGCCGTCCTACAATGAGCAGTTCTTC.

The CDR3 DNA sequence: TGTGCCAGCAGCTCTAGCCCGGACAGGATGAACACTGAAGCTTTCTTT. Translation gives CASSSSPDRMNTEAFF. The rearrangement joins TRBV7-9 to TRBJ1-1; 7 bases are shared with TRBD1. The ends lost 4 bases at V and 0 bases at J; junction bases unmatched: 8. Germline CDR1 and CDR2: SEHNR and FQNEAQ (reference sequence). The CDR3 has 16 amino acids.

The chain couples TRBV11-2 to TRBJ2-3, with 13 nucleotides matching TRBD2. There are 16 residues in the CDR3. J lost 1 base, V lost 4 bases, and 2 bases had no gene match. Germline lookup yields CDR1 SGHAT and CDR2 FQNNGV. The chain's CDR3 is CASSSGLAGRTDTQYF. CDR3 in DNA: TGTGCCAGCAGCTCGGGACTAGCGGGACGCACAGATACGCAGTATTTT.

The V gene is TRBV12-5, the J gene TRBJ2-5, with D perhaps given as TRBD1 or TRBD2 (7 bases each). The V gene's germline CDR1 is LGHNT and CDR2 FRNRAP. The V end lost 7 bases, the J end lost 7 bases, and 19 bases lay between the germline ends. This CDR3 has 14 residues. This chain's CDR3 is CASAGGGGARTQYF. The CDR3, as DNA: TGTGCTAGTGCAGGGGGAGGGGGCGCAAGGACCCAGTACTTC.

The chain recombines TRBV4-1 with TRBJ1-1; no clear D gene. The CDR3 covers 15 residues. Looked up from germline, CDR1 is MGHRA and CDR2 is YSYEKL. V was trimmed by 0 bases and J by 0 bases, leaving 8 bases between them. The CDR3 sequence: CASSQEGRLNTEAFF. The DNA of the CDR3 is TGCGCCAGCAGCCAAGAAGGAAGACTGAACACTGAAGCTTTCTTT.

This clone was seen just once. V is TRBV2 and J is TRBJ2-1; D gene ambiguous. Germline lookup yields CDR1 SNHLY and CDR2 FYNNEI. V dropped 4 bases and J dropped 6 bases, with 10 bases sitting between them. This CDR3 contains 13 residues. The CDR3 region is CASSVRSSNEQFF. CDR3 sequence (DNA): TGTGCCAGCAGTGTTCGCAGCAGCAATGAGCAGTTCTTC.

This chain's CDR3 is CASSIGQGAGEQYF. Here the CDR3 DNA reads TGCGCCAGCAGCATAGGACAGGGGGCCGGCGAGCAGTACTTC. The genes are TRBV5-1 and TRBJ2-7; 11 nucleotides match TRBD1. Germline CDR1 reads SGHRS; CDR2 reads YFSETQ. The CDR3 is 14 amino acids. V shed 4 bases, J shed 6 bases, and the junction held 6 bases outside the gene matches.

The V and J genes are TRBV2 and TRBJ2-5; TRBD1 matches 8 bases. The V and J ends lost 4 bases and 3 bases, in that order; junction bases with no gene match: 10. The CDR3 runs to 16 residues. Germline V lookup: CDR1 SNHLY, CDR2 FYNNEI. CDR3 nucleotide sequence: TGTGCCAGCAGTGGATCCGGGACAGGAGTAAAAGAGACCCAGTACTTC. Amino acid sequence: CASSGSGTGVKETQYF.

In regard to this clone: Other DNA sequences in the sample encode the same CDR3. The J gene is TRBJ2-7, the V gene TRBV19; D tentatively fits TRBD1 or TRBD2 (5 bases each). This CDR3 is 14 amino acids long. V was pared by 1 base and J by 1 base, with 8 bases between. Germline CDR1 and CDR2: LNHDA and SQIVND (reference sequence). The DNA for the CDR3 is TGTGCCAGTAGTATAGCCGGGGCGTCCTACGAGCAGTACTTC. Amino acids: CASSIAGASYEQYF. The full variable domain, rest sourced from reference TRBV19 and TRBJ2-7, is DGGITQSPKYLFRKEGQNVTLSCEQNLNHDAMYWYRQDPGQGLRLIYYSQIVNDFQKGDIAEGYSVSREKKESFPLTVTSAQKNPTAFYLCASSIAGASYEQYFGPGTRLTVT.

The rearrangement links TRBV7-3 to TRBJ2-3; TRBD2 is a possible D gene (6 bases). The CDR3 runs to 13 residues. The V gene lost 4 bases and the J gene lost 5 bases, with 10 bases spanning the gap. From germline, CDR1 is SGHTA and CDR2 FQGTGA. As DNA, the CDR3 is TGTGCCAGCAGCTGGGACTCGGGAGATACGCAGTATTTT. Its translation is CASSWDSGDTQYF.

The chain recombines TRBV7-3 with TRBJ1-5, with 8 bases identical to TRBD1. V was clipped by 5 bases and J by 0 bases; unmatched bases: 3. The CDR3 consists of 15 residues. Germline CDR1 is SGHTA and CDR2 is FQGTGA. The CDR3 loop reads CASSVTGDSNQPQHF. The CDR3 nucleotides read TGTGCCAGCAGCGTGACAGGGGATAGCAATCAGCCCCAGCATTTT.